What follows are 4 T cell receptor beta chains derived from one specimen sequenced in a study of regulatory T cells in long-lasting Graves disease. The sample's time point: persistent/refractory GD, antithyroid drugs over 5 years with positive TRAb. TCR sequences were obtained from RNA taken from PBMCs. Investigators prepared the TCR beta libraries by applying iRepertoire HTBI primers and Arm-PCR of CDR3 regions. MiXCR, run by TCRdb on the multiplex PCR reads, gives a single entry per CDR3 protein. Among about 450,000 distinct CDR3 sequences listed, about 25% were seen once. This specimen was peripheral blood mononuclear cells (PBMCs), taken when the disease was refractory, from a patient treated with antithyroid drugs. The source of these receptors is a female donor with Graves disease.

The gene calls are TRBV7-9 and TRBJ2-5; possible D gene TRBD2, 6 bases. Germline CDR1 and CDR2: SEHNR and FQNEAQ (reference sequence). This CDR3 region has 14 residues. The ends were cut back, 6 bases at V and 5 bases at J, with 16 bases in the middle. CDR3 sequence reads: CASSPVGGAETQYF. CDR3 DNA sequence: TGTGCCAGCAGTCCGGTCGGGGGTGCGGAGACCCAGTACTTC.

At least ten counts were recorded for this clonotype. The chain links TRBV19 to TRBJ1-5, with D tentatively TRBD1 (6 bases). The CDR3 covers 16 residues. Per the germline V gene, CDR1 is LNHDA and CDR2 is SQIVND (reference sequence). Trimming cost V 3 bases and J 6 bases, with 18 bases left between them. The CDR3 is CASSIAVIRGTQPQHF. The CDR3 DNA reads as TGTGCCAGTAGTATTGCGGTTATCAGGGGAACTCAGCCCCAGCATTTT.

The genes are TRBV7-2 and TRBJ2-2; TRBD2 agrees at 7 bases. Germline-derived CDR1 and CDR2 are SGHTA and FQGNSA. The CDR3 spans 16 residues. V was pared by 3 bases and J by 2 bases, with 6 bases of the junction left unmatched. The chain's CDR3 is CASSFQSGGNTGELFF. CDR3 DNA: TGTGCCAGCAGCTTCCAGTCGGGGGGTAACACCGGGGAGCTGTTTTTT. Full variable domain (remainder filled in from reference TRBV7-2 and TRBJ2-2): GAGVSQSPSNKVTEKGKDVELRCDPISGHTALYWYRQSLGQGLEFLIYFQGNSAPDKSGLPSDRFSAERTGGSVSTLTIQRTQQEDSAVYLCASSFQSGGNTGELFFGEGSRLTVL.

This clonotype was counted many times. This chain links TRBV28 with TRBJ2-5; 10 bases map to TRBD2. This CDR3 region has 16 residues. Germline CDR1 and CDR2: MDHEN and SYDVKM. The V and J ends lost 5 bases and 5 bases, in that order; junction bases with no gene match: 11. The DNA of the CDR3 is TGTGCCAGCAGTACGCTCCGACTAGCGGGCGGTGAGACCCAGTACTTC. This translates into CASSTLRLAGGETQYF.